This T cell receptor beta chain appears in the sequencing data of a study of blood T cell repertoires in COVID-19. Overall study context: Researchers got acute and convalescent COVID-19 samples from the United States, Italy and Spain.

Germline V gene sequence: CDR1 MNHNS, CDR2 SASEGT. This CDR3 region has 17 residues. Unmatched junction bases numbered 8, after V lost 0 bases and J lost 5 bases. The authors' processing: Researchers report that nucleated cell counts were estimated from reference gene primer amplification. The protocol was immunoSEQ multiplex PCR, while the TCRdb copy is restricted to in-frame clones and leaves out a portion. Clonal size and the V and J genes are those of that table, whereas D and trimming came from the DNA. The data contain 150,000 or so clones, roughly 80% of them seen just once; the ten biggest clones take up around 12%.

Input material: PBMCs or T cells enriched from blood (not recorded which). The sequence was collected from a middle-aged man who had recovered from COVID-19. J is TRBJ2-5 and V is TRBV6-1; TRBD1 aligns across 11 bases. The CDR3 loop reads CASSEAMGTGGKETQYF. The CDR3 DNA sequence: TGTGCCAGCAGTGAAGCCATGGGGACAGGGGGGAAGGAGACCCAGTACTTC.